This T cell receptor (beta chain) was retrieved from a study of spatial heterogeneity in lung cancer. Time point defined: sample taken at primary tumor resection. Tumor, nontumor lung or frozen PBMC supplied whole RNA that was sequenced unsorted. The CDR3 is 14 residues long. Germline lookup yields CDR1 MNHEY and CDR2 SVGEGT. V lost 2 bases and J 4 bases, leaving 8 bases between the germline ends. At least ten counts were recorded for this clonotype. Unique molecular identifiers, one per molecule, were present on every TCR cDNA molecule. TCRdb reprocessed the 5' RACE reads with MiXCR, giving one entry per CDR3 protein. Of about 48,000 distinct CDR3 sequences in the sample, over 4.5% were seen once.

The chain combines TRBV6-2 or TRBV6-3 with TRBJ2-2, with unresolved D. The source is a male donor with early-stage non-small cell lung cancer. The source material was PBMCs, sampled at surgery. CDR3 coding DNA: TGTGCCAGCAGTTACCGCAGGCCCACCGGGGAGCTGTTTTTT. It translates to CASSYRRPTGELFF.